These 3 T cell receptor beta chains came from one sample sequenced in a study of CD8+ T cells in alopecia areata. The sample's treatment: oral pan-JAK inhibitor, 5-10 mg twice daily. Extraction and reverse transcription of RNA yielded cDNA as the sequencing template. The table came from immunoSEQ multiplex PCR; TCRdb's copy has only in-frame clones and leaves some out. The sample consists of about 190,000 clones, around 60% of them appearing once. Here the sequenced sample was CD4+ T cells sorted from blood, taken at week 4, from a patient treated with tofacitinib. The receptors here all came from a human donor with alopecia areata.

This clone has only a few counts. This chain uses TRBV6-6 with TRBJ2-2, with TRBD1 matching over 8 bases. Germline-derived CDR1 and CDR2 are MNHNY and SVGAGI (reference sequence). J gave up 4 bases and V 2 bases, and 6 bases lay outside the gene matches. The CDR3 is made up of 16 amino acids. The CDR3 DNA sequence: TGTGCCAGCAGTTACCAGCTCACAGGGGGCACCGGGGAGCTGTTTTTT. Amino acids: CASSYQLTGGTGELFF.

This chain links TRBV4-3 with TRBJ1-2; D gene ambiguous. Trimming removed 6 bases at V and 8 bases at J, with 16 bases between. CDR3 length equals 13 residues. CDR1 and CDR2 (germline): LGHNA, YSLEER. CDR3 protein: CASRSGREGGYTF. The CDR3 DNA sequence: TGCGCCAGCAGGTCGGGCCGAGAGGGAGGCTACACCTTC.

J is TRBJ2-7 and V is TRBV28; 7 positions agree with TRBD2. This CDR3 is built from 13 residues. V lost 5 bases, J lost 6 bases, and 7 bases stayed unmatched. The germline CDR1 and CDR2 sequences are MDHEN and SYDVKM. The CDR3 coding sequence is TGTGCCAGCAGTCATTGGGAGGGGACCGAGCAGTACTTC. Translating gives CASSHWEGTEQYF.